Sequencing of this TCR beta chain was carried out in a study of T cell responses to AZD1222 COVID-19 vaccine. The assay was immunoSEQ multiplex PCR, and TCRdb's table has in-frame clones only and misses some. The sample holds about 150,000 clones, 88% seen once. The CDR3 length is 15 residues. The germline V gene encodes CDR1 SEHNR and CDR2 FQNEAQ (reference sequence). J gave up 0 bases and V 4 bases, and 4 bases lay outside the gene matches. The sample in question was peripheral blood, obtained on day 0 of AZD1222 vaccination. This clonotype originated in an adult in good health. The chain employs TRBV7-9 and TRBJ1-2; 8 bases line up with TRBD1. The CDR3 nucleotides read TGTGCCAGCAGCTCAGGACAGGGCACTAACTATGGCTACACCTTC. Protein sequence: CASSSGQGTNYGYTF.